Below, one TCR beta chain is given with its context. This sample was taken from a study of blood T cell repertoires in COVID-19. The wider study: Sources were T cells, B-cell-depleted T cells, or PBMCs; the material itself was cDNA or gDNA.

The repertoire was sequenced with immunoSEQ multiplex PCR; TCRdb's copy has only in-frame clones and lacks some. Of over 250,000 clones in the sample, more than 75% were seen once. Cohorts were assigned according to the clinical history that participants reported. The sequence came from a woman between 18 and 30 years old who had recovered from COVID-19. Sample: PBMCs or T cells enriched from blood (not recorded which).

Here the CDR3 reads CASSLPPTRFNTGELFF. The CDR3 region has the DNA TGTGCCAGCAGTTTACCACCGACTAGGTTTAACACCGGGGAGCTGTTTTTT. J is TRBJ2-2 and V is TRBV28, with a possible D match to TRBD2 (6 bases). The CDR3 runs to 17 residues. Trimming pared 2 bases from V and 2 bases from J, leaving 15 bases between. The germline V gene has CDR1 MDHEN and CDR2 SYDVKM.